This T cell receptor beta chain was sequenced in a study of cytomegalovirus exposure and HLA in healthy donors. About the research overall: For the approximately 400 genotyped donors, over 80% fell within the Caucasian-associated ancestry cluster.

From germline, CDR1 is SGHRS and CDR2 YFSETQ. The V end lost 0 bases, the J end lost 2 bases, and 8 bases lay between the germline ends. CDR3 length: 14 residues. Study-level results: The study reported that TCR beta sequences accurately predicted HLA-A and HLA-B alleles in most subjects.

Worth noting for this clone: Its antigen is still unknown.

The PCR employed 60 Vbeta primers together with 13 Jbeta primers. The protocol was immunoSEQ multiplex PCR, while the TCRdb copy is restricted to in-frame clones and leaves out a portion. The sample lists over 150,000 clones, roughly 77% occurring once. Though nominally healthy at sampling, donors likely had unrecorded immune exposures. The receptor's source is a young woman in good health and CMV-seronegative. The sequenced sample was PBMCs. The chain has TRBV5-1 and TRBJ2-5; possible D gene TRBD2, 6 bases. The DNA for the CDR3 is TGCGCCAGCAGCTTGGCTGGGACTCAAGAGACCCAGTACTTC. It yields the protein CASSLAGTQETQYF.